The clone carrying this TCR beta chain was counted only a few times. The data originate from a study of human T cells and chemical hapten exposure. Time point: pre-sensitization, week 0. The treatment was: therapeutic diphenylcyclopropenone sensitization with weekly scalp DPC. TCRdb passed the RACE reads through MiXCR, listing each CDR3 protein once. The repertoire consists of a few hundred thousand distinct CDR3 sequences, with around 5.5% occurring once and the leading ten covering about 7.7%. This specimen was whole blood, taken in connection with sensitization to the hapten diphenylcyclopropenone (DPC). This receptor was identified in a woman between 18 and 29 years old with alopecia areata. Some clones in this sample may be carry-over from other donors' samples.

The CDR3 region has the DNA TGCAGCTCCCGGGGGGAGGGGGAAGCTTTCTTT. Amino acid sequence: CSSRGEGEAFF. The chain carries TRBV29-1 and TRBJ1-1; D is possibly TRBD1 (5 bases). Trimming cost V 8 bases and J 8 bases, with 15 bases left between them. The CDR3 is 11 residues long. CDR1 is SQVTM and CDR2 is ANQGSEA in the germline V gene.